These 10 T cell receptor beta chains came from one sample sequenced in a study of blood T cell repertoires in COVID-19. Profiled with immunoSEQ multiplex PCR; TCRdb holds only in-frame clones, not every one. The table records around 160,000 clones, 80% to 90% of them present only once. Sequencing was performed on peripheral blood. The receptors derive from a human donor in a cohort sampled during active COVID-19.

A word on this clone: Other DNA sequences within the sample encode an identical CDR3. The J gene is TRBJ1-5, the V gene TRBV3-1 (or the pseudogene TRBV3-2); D is perhaps TRBD1 (5 bases). Trimming left V 4 bases short and J 1 base short, with 8 bases between. Germline CDR1 LGHDT, CDR2 YNNKEL (reference sequence). This CDR3 has 14 amino acids. CDR3: CASSLGQSNQPQHF. CDR3 in DNA: TGTGCCAGCAGCCTAGGACAAAGCAATCAGCCCCAGCATTTT.

The rearrangement uses TRBV7-8 and TRBJ1-1, with D tentatively TRBD1 (6 bases). The germline gives CDR1 SGHVS, CDR2 FQNEAQ. The CDR3 totals 14 residues. V was clipped by 3 bases and J by 2 bases, with 10 bases between them. CDR3 sequence reads: CASSFQGFNTEAFF. In DNA form, the CDR3 reads TGTGCCAGCAGCTTTCAGGGGTTCAACACTGAAGCTTTCTTT.

CDR3 nucleotides: TGTGCCAGCTCACCGGGAGCGGGGGCCAGCACAGATACGCAGTATTTT. Its translation is CASSPGAGASTDTQYF. The V gene is TRBV18, the J gene TRBJ2-3; 8 nucleotides align to TRBD2. Germline loops: CDR1 KGHSH, CDR2 LQKENI. After removal of 3 bases from V and 0 bases from J, the junction contained 5 bases not matched to a gene. The CDR3 consists of 16 residues.

The chain employs TRBV11-3 and TRBJ1-2; the D gene is possibly TRBD1 (5 bases). The CDR3 is 14 amino acids. CDR1 is SGHNT and CDR2 is YENEEA in the germline V gene. V was trimmed by 5 bases and J by 3 bases, leaving 13 bases between them. Here the CDR3 DNA reads TGTGCCAGCAGCCCCCTAGGACAACACTATGGCTACACCTTC. Protein: CASSPLGQHYGYTF.

The CDR3 bases are TGCAGTGCTAGTTTGGGACACCCAAACTATGGCTACACCTTC. This codes for CSASLGHPNYGYTF. V usage is TRBV20-1 and J usage is TRBJ1-2; TRBD1 is a possible D gene (6 bases). V lost 3 bases and J lost 2, with 13 bases in between. The CDR3 has 14 amino acids. CDR1 is DFQATT and CDR2 is SNEGSKA in the germline V gene (reference sequence).

The genes are TRBV7-9 and TRBJ2-3, with unresolved D. V was shortened by 1 base and J by 6 bases, with 11 bases between the two germline ends. CDR3 size: 14 residues. The V gene's germline CDR1 is SEHNR and CDR2 FQNEAQ (reference sequence). CDR3 sequence: CASSLGAHWDTQYF. CDR3 sequence (DNA): TGTGCCAGCAGCTTAGGGGCCCACTGGGATACGCAGTATTTT.

J is TRBJ2-5 and V is TRBV5-4; 9 bases are a match to TRBD1. The CDR3 spans 14 residues. The germline CDR1 and CDR2 sequences are SGHNT and YYREEE (reference sequence). Trimming cost V 3 bases and J 4 bases; bases outside gene matches: 4. The CDR3 region has the DNA TGTGCCAGCAGCTCGGGACAGGGCGGAGAGACCCAGTACTTC. This gives the protein CASSSGQGGETQYF.

The chain's CDR3 is CASSPPGTGYQPQHF. CDR3 bases: TGTGCCAGTAGTCCTCCCGGGACAGGGTATCAGCCCCAGCATTTT. This chain uses TRBV19 with TRBJ1-5; 9 nucleotides match TRBD1. V lost 5 bases and J lost 5; bases outside the gene matches: 7. The CDR3 runs 15 residues. Germline V gene lookup returns CDR1 LNHDA and CDR2 SQIVND (reference sequence).

The rearrangement joins TRBV7-2 to TRBJ1-4; D ambiguous. V lost 2 bases and J lost 5, with 12 bases in between. Looked up from germline, CDR1 is SGHTA and CDR2 is FQGNSA. This CDR3 is built from 15 residues. The chain's CDR3 is CASSLFGTGNEKLFF. CDR3 nucleotides: TGTGCCAGCAGCTTATTTGGCACGGGGAATGAAAAACTGTTTTTT.

The chain links TRBV7-2 to TRBJ2-1; maybe TRBD1 (5 bases). The CDR3 length is 13 residues. The V end lost 1 base, the J end lost 8 bases, and 9 bases lay between the germline ends. Germline V lookup: CDR1 SGHTA, CDR2 FQGNSA. CDR3 region: CASSLGGRDEQFF. CDR3 DNA sequence: TGTGCCAGCAGCTTAGGGGGCAGGGATGAGCAGTTCTTC.